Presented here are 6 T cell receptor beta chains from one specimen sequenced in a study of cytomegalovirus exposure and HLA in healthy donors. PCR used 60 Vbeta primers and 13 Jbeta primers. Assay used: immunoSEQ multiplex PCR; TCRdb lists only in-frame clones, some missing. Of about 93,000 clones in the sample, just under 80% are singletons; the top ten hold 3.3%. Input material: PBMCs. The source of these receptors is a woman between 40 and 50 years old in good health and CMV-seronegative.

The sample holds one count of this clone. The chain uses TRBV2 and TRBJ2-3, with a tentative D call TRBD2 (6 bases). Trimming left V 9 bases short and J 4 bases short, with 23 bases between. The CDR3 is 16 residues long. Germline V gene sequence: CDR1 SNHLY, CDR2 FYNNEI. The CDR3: CASLTLWEGEADTQYF. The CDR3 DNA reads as TGTGCCAGTCTCACTTTGTGGGAAGGGGAGGCAGATACGCAGTATTTT.

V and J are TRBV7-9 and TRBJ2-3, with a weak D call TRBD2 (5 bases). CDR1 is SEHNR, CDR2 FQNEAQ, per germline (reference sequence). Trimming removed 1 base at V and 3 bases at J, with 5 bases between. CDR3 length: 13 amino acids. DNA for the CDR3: TGTGCCAGCAGCTTAGGAGGGACAGATACGCAGTATTTT. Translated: CASSLGGTDTQYF. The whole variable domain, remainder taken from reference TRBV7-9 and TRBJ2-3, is DTGVSQNPRHKITKRGQNVTFRCDPISEHNRLYWYRQTLGQGPEFLTYFQNEAQLEKSRLLSDRFSAERPKGSFSTLEIQRTEQGDSAMYLCASSLGGTDTQYFGPGTRLTVL.

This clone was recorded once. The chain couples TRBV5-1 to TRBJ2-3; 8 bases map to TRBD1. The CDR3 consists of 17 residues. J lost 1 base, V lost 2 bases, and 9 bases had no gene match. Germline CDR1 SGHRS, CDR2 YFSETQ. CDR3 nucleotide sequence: TGCGCCAGCAGCTTTGGGGGAGACAGGGGAGGCACAGATACGCAGTATTTT. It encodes CASSFGGDRGGTDTQYF. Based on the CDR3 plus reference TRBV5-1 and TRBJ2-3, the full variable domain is KAGVTQTPRYLIKTRGQQVTLSCSPISGHRSVSWYQQTPGQGLQFLFEYFSETQRNKGNFPGRFSGRQFSNSRSEMNVSTLELGDSALYLCASSFGGDRGGTDTQYFGPGTRLTVL.

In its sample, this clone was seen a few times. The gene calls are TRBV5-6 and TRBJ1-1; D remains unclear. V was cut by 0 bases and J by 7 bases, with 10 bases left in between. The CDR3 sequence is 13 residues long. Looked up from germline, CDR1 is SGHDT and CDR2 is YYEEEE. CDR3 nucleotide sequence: TGTGCCAGCAGCTTGGGCGGGTTCAGTGAAGCTTTCTTT. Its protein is CASSLGGFSEAFF.

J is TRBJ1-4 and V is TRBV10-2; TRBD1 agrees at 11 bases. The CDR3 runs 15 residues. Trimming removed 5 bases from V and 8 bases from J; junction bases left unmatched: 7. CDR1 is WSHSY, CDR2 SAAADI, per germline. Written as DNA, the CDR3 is TGCGCCAGCAGTCGGGACAGGGGGTTGGGGGAAAAACTGTTTTTT. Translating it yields CASSRDRGLGEKLFF.

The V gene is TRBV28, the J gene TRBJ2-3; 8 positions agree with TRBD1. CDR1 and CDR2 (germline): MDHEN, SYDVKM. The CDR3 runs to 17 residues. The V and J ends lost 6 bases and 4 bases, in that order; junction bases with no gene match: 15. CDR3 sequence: CASRPGGAGSLADTQYF. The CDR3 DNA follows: TGTGCCAGCAGGCCAGGGGGCGCGGGGTCCCTCGCAGATACGCAGTATTTT.